The clone carrying this T cell receptor (beta chain) has a handful of counts. What it binds is unknown. This sample is part of a study of identical twins. Germline assignment: CDR1 MGHRA and CDR2 YSYEKL. This CDR3 is 16 amino acids long. The V segment lost 4 bases and the J segment 6 bases; nucleotides outside the gene matches: 10. TCRdb reanalysed the 5' RACE reads using MiXCR and keeps one entry per CDR3 protein. The data hold roughly 490,000 distinct CDR3 sequences, with over 11% observed a single time. Study results and caveats: Conclusions were drawn cross-sectionally by statistical analysis, without following the same donors. Fewer insertions were carried by abundant cord blood beta clonotypes, but none was seen in memory repertoires.

These data are also associated with another study on yellow fever vaccine responses in identical twins.

The source of this sequence is a woman under 30 in good health. The chain is built from TRBV4-1 and TRBJ2-3, with TRBD2 matching over 10 bases. Sample: CD4+ T cells sorted from blood. The CDR3 loop reads CASSRGIAGGGDTQYF. The CDR3 DNA is TGCGCCAGCAGCCGAGGGATAGCGGGGGGAGGTGATACGCAGTATTTT.